This T cell receptor (beta chain) was obtained from a study of monozygotic twins with inflammatory bowel disease. Germline assignment: CDR1 SGHAT and CDR2 FQDESV (reference sequence). CDR3 length: 20 residues. TCRdb re-called the 5' RACE reads and catalogs CDR3 proteins one per entry, DNA excluded. This sample's table reports 210,000 or so distinct CDR3 sequences. The specimen was blood. The chain combines TRBV11-1 with TRBJ1-1. This clonotype was sampled from a human donor with ulcerative colitis or Crohn's disease, or a healthy co-twin of an affected twin (not recorded which). The CDR3 sequence is CASSLGGRRGKGVMNTEAFF.